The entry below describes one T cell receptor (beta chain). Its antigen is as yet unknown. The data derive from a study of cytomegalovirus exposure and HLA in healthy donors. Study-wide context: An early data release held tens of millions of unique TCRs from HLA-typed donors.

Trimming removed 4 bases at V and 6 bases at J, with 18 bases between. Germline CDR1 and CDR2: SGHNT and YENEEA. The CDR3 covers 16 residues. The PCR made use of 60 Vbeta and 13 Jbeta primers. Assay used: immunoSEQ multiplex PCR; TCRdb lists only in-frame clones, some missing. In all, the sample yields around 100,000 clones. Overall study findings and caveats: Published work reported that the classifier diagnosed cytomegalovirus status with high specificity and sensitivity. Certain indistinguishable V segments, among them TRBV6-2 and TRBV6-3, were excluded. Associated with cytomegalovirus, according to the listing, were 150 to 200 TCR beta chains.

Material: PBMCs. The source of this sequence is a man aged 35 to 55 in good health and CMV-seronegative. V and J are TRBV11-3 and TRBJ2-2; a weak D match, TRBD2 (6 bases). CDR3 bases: TGTGCCAGCAGCTCGAAGGGGACTCTAAATTCCGGGGAGCTGTTTTTT. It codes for CASSSKGTLNSGELFF.